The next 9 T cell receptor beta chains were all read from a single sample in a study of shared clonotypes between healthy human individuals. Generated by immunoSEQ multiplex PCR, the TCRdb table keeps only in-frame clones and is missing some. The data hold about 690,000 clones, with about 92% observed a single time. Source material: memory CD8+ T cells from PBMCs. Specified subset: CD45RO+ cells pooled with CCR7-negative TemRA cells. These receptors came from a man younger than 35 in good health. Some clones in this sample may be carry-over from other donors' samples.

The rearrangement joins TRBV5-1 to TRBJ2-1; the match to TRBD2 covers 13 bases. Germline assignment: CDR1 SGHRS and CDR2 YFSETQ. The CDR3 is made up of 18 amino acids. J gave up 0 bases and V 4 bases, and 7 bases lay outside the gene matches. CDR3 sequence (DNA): TGCGCCAGCAGCCCGGGACTAGCGGGAATCCGCTCCTACAATGAGCAGTTCTTC. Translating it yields CASSPGLAGIRSYNEQFF.

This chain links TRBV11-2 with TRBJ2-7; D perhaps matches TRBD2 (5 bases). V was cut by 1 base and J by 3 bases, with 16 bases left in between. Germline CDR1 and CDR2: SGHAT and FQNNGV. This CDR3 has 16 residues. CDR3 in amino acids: CASSLGGLAGSYEQYF. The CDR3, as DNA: TGTGCCAGCAGCTTAGGAGGCTTGGCGGGTAGCTACGAGCAGTACTTC.

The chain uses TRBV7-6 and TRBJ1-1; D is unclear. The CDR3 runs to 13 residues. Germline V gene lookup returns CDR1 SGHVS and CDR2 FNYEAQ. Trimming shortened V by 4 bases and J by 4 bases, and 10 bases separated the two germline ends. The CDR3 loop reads CASSSFLFTEAFF. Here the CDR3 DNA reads TGTGCCAGCAGCTCCTTCTTGTTCACTGAAGCTTTCTTT.

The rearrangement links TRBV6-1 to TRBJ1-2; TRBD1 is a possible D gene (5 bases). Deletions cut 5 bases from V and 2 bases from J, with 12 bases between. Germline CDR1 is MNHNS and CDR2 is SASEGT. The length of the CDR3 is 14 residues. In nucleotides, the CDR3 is TGTGCCAGCAGTCCGTGGGGGAAAAACTATGGCTACACCTTC. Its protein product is CASSPWGKNYGYTF.

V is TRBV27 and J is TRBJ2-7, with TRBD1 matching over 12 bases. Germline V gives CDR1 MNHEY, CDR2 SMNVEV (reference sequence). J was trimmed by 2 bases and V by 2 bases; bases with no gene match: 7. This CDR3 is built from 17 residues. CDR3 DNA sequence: TGTGCCAGCAGTTTAATCGGGACAGGGGGCCCTACCTACGAGCAGTACTTC. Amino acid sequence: CASSLIGTGGPTYEQYF.

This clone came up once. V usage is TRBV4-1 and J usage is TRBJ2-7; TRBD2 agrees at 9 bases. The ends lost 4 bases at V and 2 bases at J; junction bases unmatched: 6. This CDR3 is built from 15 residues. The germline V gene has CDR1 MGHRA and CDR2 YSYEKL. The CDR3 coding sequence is TGCGCCAGCAGCCTGAGACTAGCGGAAACCTACGAGCAGTACTTC. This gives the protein CASSLRLAETYEQYF.

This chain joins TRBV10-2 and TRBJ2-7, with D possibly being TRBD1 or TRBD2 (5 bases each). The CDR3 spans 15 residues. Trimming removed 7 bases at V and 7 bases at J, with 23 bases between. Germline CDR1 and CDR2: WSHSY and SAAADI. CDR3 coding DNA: TGCGCCAGCACCGTGCCCGGACGGGACGATCGTGAGCAGTACTTC. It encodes CASTVPGRDDREQYF.

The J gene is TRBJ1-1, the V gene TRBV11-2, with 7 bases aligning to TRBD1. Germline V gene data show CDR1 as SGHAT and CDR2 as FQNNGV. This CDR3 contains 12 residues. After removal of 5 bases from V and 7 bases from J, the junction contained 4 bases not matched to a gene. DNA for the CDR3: TGTGCCAGCAGCCCAGGGGGGGTTGAAGCTTTCTTT. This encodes CASSPGGVEAFF.

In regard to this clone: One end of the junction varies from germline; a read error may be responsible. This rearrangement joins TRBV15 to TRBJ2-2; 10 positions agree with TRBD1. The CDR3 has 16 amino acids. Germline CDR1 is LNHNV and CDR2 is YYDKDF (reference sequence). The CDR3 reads CATSRIDRGLTGELFF. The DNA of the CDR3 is TGTGCCACCAGCAGGATCGACAGGGGGCTCACCGGGGAGCTGTTCTTT.